This TCR beta chain was identified during a study of cytomegalovirus exposure and HLA in healthy donors. Study-level results: Productive status was seen about 90% or about 30% of the time for most TCR beta V segments in an earlier analysis.

Nominally healthy donors provided the samples, though records likely missed some immune exposures. In regard to this clone: Its antigen is not known.

PCR involved 60 Vbeta and 13 Jbeta primers. Original data processing: Approximately 86 million unique TCR beta chains, roughly 12 million shared, were counted in a later analysis. Only in-frame clones appear in the TCRdb table, and some are missing; sequencing was by immunoSEQ multiplex PCR. V, J and clone size reflect that table, while D and trimming were determined from the DNA. This table holds 160,000 or so clones, 77% found once. The sample taken for sequencing was PBMCs. This clonotype was obtained from a woman aged 30 to 39 in good health and CMV-seronegative.

Written as DNA, the CDR3 is TGTGCCAGCCTGTGGGGGCGTACTGAAGCTTTCTTT. Protein sequence: CASLWGRTEAFF. The V call is TRBV2, the J call TRBJ1-1; D may be TRBD1 (6 bases). The germline CDR1 and CDR2 sequences are SNHLY and FYNNEI. The CDR3 extends over 12 amino acids. Trimming stripped 8 bases from V and 5 bases from J, with 12 bases between.